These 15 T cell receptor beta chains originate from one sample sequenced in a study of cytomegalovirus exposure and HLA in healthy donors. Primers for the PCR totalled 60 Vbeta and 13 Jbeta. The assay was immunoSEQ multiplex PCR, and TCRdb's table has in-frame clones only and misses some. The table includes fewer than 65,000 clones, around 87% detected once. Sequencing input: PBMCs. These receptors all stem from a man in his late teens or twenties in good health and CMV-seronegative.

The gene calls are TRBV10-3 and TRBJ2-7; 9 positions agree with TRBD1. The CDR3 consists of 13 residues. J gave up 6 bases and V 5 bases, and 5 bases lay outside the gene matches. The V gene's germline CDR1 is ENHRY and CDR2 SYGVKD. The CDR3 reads CAISSDRGPEQYF. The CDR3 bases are TGTGCCATCAGTTCGGACAGGGGACCCGAGCAGTACTTC.

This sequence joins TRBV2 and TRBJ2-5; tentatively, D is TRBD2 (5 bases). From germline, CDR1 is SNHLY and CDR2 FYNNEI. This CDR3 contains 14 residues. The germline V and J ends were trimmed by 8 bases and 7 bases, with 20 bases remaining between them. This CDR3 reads CASGVGGGVATQYF. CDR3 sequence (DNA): TGTGCCAGCGGGGTAGGAGGTGGCGTTGCGACCCAGTACTTC.

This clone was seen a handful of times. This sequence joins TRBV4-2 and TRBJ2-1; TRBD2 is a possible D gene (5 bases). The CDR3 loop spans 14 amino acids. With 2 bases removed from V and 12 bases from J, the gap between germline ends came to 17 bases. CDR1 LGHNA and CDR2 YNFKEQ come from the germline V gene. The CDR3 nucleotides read TGTGCCAGCAGCCAAATGACGACGAGCGGAATGCAGTTCTTC. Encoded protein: CASSQMTTSGMQFF.

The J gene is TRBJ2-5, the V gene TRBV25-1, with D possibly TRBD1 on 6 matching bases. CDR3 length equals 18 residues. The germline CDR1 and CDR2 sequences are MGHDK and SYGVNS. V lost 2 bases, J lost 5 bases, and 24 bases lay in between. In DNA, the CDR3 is TGTGCCAGCAGTGAAGATAAAGGAACAGGGCCTTTTAGGGAGACCCAGTACTTC. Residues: CASSEDKGTGPFRETQYF. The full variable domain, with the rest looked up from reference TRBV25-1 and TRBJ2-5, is EADIYQTPRYLVIGTGKKITLECSQTMGHDKMYWYQQDPGMELHLIHYSYGVNSTEKGDLSSESTVSRIRTEHFPLTLESARPSHTSQYLCASSEDKGTGPFRETQYFGPGTRLLVL.

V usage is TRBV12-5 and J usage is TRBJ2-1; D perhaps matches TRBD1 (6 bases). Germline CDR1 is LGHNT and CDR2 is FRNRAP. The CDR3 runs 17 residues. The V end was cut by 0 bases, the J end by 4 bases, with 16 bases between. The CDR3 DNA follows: TGTGCTAGTGGTTTGGTGGTAAACAGGGCAATATACAATGAGCAGTTCTTC. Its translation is CASGLVVNRAIYNEQFF.

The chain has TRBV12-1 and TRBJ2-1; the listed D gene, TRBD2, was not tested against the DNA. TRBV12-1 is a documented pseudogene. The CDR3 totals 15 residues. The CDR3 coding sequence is TGTGCCAGCAGCCGGGGGGGCCGAGGTTTCAATGAGCAGTTCTTC. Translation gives CASSRGGRGFNEQFF.

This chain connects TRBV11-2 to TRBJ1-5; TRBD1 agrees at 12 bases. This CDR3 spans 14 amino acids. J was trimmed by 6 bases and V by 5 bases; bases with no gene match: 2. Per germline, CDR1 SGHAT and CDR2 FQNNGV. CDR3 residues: CASSKGQGAQPQHF. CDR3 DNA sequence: TGTGCCAGCAGCAAGGGACAGGGGGCTCAGCCCCAGCATTTT.

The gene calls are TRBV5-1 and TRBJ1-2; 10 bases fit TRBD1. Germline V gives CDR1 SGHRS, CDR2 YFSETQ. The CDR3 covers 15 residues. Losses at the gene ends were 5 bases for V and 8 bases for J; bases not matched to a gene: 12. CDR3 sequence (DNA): TGCGCCAGCAGAGAAGCCGGGACAGGGGTAAGAGGCTACACCTTC. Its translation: CASREAGTGVRGYTF. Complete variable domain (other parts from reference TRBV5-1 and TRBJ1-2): KAGVTQTPRYLIKTRGQQVTLSCSPISGHRSVSWYQQTPGQGLQFLFEYFSETQRNKGNFPGRFSGRQFSNSRSEMNVSTLELGDSALYLCASREAGTGVRGYTFGSGTRLTVV.

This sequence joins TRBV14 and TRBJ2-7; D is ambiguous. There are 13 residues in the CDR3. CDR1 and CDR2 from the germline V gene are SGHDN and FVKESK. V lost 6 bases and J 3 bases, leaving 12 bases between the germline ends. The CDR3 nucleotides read TGTGCCAGCAGTGAAACGGAGCTCTACGAGCAGTACTTC. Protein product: CASSETELYEQYF.

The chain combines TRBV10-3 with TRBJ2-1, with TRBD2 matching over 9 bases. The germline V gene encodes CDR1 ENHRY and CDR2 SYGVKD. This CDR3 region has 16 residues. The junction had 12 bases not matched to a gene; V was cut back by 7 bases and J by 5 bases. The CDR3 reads CAITISGGIDNNEQFF. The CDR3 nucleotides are TGTGCCATCACTATTAGCGGGGGAATTGATAACAATGAGCAGTTCTTC.

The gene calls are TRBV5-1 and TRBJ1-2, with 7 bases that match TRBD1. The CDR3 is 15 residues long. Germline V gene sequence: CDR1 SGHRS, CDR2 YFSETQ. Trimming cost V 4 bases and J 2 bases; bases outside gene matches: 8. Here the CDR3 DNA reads TGCGCCAGCAGCGTTGTGGCAGGGGGAAACTATGGCTACACCTTC. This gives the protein CASSVVAGGNYGYTF.

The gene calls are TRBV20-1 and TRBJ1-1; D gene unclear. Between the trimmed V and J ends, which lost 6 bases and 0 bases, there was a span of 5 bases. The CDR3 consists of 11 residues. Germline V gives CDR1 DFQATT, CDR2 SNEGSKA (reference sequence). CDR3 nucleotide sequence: TGCAGTGCCCTTTTGAACACTGAAGCTTTCTTT. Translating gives CSALLNTEAFF.

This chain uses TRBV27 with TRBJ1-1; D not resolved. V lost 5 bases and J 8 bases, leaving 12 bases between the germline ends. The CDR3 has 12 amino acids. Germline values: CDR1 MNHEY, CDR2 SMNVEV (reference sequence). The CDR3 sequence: CASSTLGVEAFF. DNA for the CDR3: TGTGCCAGCAGTACATTGGGAGTGGAAGCTTTCTTT.

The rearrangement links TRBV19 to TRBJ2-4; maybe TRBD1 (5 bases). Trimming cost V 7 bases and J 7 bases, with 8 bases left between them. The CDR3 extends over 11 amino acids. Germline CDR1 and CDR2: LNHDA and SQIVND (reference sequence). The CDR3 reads CASMQGNIQYF. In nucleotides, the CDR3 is TGTGCCAGTATGCAGGGTAACATTCAGTACTTC.

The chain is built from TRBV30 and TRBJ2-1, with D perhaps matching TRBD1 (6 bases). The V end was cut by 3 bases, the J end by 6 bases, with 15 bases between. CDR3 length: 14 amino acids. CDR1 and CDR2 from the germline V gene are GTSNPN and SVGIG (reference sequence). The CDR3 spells CAWRRGGNSNEQFF. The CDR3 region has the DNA TGTGCCTGGAGAAGAGGGGGAAATAGCAATGAGCAGTTCTTC.